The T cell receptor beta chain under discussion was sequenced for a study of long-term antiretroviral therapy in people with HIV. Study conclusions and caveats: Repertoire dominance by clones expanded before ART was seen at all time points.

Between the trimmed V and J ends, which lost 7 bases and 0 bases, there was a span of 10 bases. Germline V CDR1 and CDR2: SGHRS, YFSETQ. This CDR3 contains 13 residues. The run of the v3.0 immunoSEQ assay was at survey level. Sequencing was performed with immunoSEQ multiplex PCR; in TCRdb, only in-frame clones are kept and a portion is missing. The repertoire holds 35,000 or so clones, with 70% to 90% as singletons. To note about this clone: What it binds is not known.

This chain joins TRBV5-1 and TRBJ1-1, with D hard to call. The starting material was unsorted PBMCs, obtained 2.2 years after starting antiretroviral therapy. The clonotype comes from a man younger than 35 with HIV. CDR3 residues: CASGPFMNTEAFF. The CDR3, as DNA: TGCGCCAGCGGACCATTTATGAACACTGAAGCTTTCTTT.